Listed below are T cell receptor beta chains from one sample, sequenced in a study of T-cell reconstitution after alpha-beta-depleted transplantation in children. TCRdb fed the PCR reads into MiXCR, producing one record per CDR3 protein. Found here are around 96,000 distinct CDR3 sequences, about 12% of them singletons; the top ten hold approximately 15%. The source material was PBMCs from the stem cell graft donor, sampled from the stem cell graft. The origin of the receptors is a human donor who donated a stem cell graft to a child with inherited bone marrow failure. Each CDR3 is given without its conserved first and last residue. The order of the fields is CDR3 protein, clone size, V gene, J gene. Where a row states a size, it is once, few, many or the class of an expanded clone; other rows omit it.

CDR3: ATSRVRGPAGEETQY; size: many; V: TRBV15; J: TRBJ2-5
CDR3: SASKNTEAF; size: many; V: TRBV20-1; J: TRBJ1-1
CDR3: SARDWDRGSNQPQH; size: -; V: TRBV20-1; J: TRBJ1-5
CDR3: ASKTGRERGYT; size: many; V: TRBV5-1; J: TRBJ1-2
CDR3: ASSLDRAFYEQY; size: -; V: TRBV5-1; J: TRBJ2-7
CDR3: AIRGQGQNYGYT; size: -; V: TRBV10-3; J: TRBJ1-2
CDR3: ASAQTSGRPDTQY; size: -; V: TRBV28; J: TRBJ2-3
CDR3: ASSQDSRYEQY; size: many; V: TRBV4-3; J: TRBJ2-7
CDR3: ASSQIAGGSYEQY; size: -; V: TRBV4-3; J: TRBJ2-7
CDR3: ASSVQGGSTDTQY; size: many; V: TRBV5-1; J: TRBJ2-3
CDR3: ASSQEMSGRAFGDEQF; size: many; V: TRBV4-1; J: TRBJ2-1
CDR3: ASSFRGASSYNSPLH; size: many; V: TRBV7-2; J: TRBJ1-6
CDR3: ASSEALGTGSYEQY; size: many; V: TRBV6-1; J: TRBJ2-7
CDR3: ASKEGAGTDTQY; size: many; V: TRBV7-2; J: TRBJ2-3
CDR3: SASGGWGSSYNEQF; size: many; V: TRBV20-1; J: TRBJ2-1
CDR3: SATGTEHNEQF; size: -; V: TRBV20-1; J: TRBJ2-1
CDR3: ATRDRGNTDTQY; size: many; V: TRBV2; J: TRBJ2-3